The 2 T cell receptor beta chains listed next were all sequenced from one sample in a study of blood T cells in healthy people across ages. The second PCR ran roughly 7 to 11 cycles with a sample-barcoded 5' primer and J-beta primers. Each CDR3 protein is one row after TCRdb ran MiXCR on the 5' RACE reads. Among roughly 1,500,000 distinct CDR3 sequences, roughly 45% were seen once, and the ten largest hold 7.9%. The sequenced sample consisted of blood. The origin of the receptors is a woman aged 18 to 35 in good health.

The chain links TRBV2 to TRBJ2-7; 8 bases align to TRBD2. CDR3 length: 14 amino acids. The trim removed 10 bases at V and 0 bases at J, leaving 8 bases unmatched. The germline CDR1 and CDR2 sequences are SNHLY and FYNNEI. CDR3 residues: CAISGRGASYEQYF. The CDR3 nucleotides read TGTGCCATCTCAGGGCGGGGGGCCTCCTACGAGCAGTACTTC.

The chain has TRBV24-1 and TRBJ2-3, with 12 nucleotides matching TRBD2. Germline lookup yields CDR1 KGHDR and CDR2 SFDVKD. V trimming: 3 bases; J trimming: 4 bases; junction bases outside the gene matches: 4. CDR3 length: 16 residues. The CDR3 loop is CATSDRLAGAPDTQYF. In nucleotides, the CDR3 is TGTGCCACCAGTGATCGACTAGCGGGAGCCCCAGATACGCAGTATTTT.